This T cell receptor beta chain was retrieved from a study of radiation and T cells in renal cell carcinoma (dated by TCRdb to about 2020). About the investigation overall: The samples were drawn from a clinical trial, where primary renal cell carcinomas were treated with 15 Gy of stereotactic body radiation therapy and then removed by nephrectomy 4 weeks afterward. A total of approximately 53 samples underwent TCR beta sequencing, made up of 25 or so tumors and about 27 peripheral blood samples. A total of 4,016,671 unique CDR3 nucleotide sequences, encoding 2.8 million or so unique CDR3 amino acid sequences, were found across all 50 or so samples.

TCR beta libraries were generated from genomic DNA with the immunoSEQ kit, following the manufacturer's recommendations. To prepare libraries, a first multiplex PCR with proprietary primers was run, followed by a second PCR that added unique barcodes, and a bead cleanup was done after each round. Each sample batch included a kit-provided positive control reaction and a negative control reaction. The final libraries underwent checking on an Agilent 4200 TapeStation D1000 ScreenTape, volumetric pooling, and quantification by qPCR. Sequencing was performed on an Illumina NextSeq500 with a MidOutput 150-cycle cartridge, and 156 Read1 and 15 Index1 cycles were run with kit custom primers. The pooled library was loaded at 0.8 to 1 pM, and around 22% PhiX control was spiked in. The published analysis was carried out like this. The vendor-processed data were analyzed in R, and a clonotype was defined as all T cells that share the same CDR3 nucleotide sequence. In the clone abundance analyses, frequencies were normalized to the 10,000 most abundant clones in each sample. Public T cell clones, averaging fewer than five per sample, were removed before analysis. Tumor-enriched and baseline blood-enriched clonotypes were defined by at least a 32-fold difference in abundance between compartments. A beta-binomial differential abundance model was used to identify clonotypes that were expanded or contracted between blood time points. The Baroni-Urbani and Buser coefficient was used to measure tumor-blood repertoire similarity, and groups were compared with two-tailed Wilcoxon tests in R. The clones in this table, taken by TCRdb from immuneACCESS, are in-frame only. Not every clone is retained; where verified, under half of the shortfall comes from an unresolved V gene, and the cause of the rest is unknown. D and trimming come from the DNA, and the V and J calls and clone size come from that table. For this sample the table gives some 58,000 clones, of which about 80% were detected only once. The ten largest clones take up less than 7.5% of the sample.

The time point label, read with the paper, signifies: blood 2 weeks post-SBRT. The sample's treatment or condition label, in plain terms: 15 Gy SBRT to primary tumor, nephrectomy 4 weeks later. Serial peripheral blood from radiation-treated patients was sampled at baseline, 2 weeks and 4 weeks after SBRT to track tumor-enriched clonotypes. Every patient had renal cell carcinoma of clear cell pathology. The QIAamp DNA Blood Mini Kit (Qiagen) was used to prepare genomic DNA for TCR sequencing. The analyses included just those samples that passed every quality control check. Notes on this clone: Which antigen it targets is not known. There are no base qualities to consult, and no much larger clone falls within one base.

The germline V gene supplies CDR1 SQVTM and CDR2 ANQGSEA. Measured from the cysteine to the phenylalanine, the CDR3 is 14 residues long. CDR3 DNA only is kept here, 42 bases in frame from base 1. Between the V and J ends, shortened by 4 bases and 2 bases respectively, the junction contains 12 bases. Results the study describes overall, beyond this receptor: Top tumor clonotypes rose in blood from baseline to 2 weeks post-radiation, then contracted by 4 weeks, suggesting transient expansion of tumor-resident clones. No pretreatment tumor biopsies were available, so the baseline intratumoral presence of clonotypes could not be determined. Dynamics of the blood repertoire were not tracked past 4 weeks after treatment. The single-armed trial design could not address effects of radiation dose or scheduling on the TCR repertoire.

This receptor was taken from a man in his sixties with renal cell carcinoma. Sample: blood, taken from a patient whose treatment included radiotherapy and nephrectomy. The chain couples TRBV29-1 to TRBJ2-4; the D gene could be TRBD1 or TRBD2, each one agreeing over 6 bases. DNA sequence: TGCAGCGTTGGTTTAGGGGGGTCCAAAAACATTCAGTACTTC. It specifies CSVGLGGSKNIQYF.